These 6 T cell receptor beta chains came from one sample sequenced in a study of T cell responses to AZD1222 COVID-19 vaccine. Some clones are missing from TCRdb's copy, which holds only in-frame ones; the method was immunoSEQ multiplex PCR. The sample records fewer than 300,000 clones, roughly 93% being singletons. Sequencing was performed on peripheral blood, taken on day 0 of AZD1222 vaccination. The origin of the receptors is an adult in good health.

This clone was found once. The chain has TRBV15 and TRBJ2-7, with 7 bases lining up with TRBD1. Germline V lookup: CDR1 LNHNV, CDR2 YYDKDF (reference sequence). The trim removed 0 bases at V and 3 bases at J, leaving 5 bases unmatched. The CDR3 is made up of 15 amino acids. In DNA, the CDR3 is TGTGCCACCAGCAGAGAGGCAGGGGGATACTACGAGCAGTACTTC. It translates to CATSREAGGYYEQYF.

This chain connects TRBV5-6 to TRBJ1-5; the D gene is possibly TRBD1 (5 bases). Trimming stripped 4 bases from V and 7 bases from J, with 15 bases between. The CDR3 covers 14 residues. Germline V gene sequence: CDR1 SGHDT, CDR2 YYEEEE. This chain's CDR3 is CASSTQGRNQPQHF. CDR3 sequence (DNA): TGTGCCAGCAGCACGCAGGGAAGGAACCAGCCCCAGCATTTT.

About this clone: An end of the junction differs from the germline gene, which may be a read error. The CDR3 DNA is TGTGCCAGCAGCCAAACAGGGTACTTTAAGGTCTTC. It specifies CASSQTGYFKVF. The genes are TRBV14 and TRBJ2-7; weak D call: TRBD1 (6 bases). The germline V gene has CDR1 SGHDN and CDR2 FVKESK. CDR3 length: 12 residues.

The rearrangement uses TRBV28 and TRBJ2-1, with 7 bases that match TRBD2. Losses at the gene ends were 4 bases for V and 0 bases for J; bases not matched to a gene: 3. Germline loops: CDR1 MDHEN, CDR2 SYDVKM. The CDR3 loop spans 15 amino acids. The chain's CDR3 is CASSSSGVSYNEQFF. The CDR3 nucleotides read TGTGCCAGCAGTTCTAGCGGAGTCTCCTACAATGAGCAGTTCTTC.

The CDR3, as DNA: TGTGCCAGCAGTTACTCCATGCAAGGGGCTCACGGGGAGCTGTTTTTT. Residues: CASSYSMQGAHGELFF. The genes are TRBV6-2 or TRBV6-3 and TRBJ2-2, with a possible D match to TRBD1 (5 bases). The germline V gene has CDR1 MNHEY and CDR2 SVGEGT. The V gene lost 0 bases and the J gene lost 7 bases, with 15 bases spanning the gap. The CDR3 consists of 16 residues.

The chain has TRBV5-5 and TRBJ1-2, with D possibly being TRBD1 (6 bases). The CDR3 runs 14 residues. The germline V gene has CDR1 SGHKS and CDR2 YYEKEE (reference sequence). V lost 5 bases and J 4 bases, leaving 15 bases between the germline ends. The CDR3 nucleotides are TGTGCCAGCAGGCCCGTAGGGGGGCCCTATGGCTACACCTTC. It yields the protein CASRPVGGPYGYTF.